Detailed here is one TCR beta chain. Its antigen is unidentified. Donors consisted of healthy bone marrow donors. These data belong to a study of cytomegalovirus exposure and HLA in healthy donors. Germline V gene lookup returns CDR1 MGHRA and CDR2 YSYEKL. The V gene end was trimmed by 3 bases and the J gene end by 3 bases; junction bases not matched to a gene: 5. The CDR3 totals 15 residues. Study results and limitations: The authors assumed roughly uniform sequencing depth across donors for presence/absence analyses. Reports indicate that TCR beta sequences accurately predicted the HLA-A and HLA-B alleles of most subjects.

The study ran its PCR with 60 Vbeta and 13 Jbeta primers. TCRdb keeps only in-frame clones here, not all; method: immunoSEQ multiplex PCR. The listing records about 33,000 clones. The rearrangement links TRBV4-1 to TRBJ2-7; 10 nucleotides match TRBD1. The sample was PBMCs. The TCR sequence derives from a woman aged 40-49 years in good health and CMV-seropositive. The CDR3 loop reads CASSQRTGGVYEQYF. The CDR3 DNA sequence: TGCGCCAGCAGCCAGAGGACAGGGGGGGTCTACGAGCAGTACTTC.